This T cell receptor beta chain was identified during a study of blood T cells in healthy people across ages. Study-wide background: Template switching recovered approximately one barcoded beta molecule for every two T cells.

V was cut by 5 bases and J by 7 bases, with 12 bases left in between. The length of the CDR3 is 14 residues. General observations from the study: Higher diversity and more naive CD4+ cells were features of long-lived donors, compared to aged donors.

Then a second PCR, running roughly 7 to 11 cycles, was carried out with a sample-barcoded 5' primer and a J-beta primer mix. TCRdb called the 5' RACE reads again in MiXCR, with one record for every CDR3 protein. The sample has about 760,000 distinct CDR3 sequences; 56% are singletons. This clonotype was detected only a few times. Antigen unknown. Sample: blood. The origin of this receptor is a man aged 40-55 years in good health. The chain employs TRBV12-3 or TRBV12-4 and TRBJ1-6, with a possible D match to TRBD1 (5 bases). The CDR3 DNA sequence: TGTGCCAGCAGTCCCGGGGACGTGAATTCACCCCTCCACTTT. It translates to CASSPGDVNSPLHF.